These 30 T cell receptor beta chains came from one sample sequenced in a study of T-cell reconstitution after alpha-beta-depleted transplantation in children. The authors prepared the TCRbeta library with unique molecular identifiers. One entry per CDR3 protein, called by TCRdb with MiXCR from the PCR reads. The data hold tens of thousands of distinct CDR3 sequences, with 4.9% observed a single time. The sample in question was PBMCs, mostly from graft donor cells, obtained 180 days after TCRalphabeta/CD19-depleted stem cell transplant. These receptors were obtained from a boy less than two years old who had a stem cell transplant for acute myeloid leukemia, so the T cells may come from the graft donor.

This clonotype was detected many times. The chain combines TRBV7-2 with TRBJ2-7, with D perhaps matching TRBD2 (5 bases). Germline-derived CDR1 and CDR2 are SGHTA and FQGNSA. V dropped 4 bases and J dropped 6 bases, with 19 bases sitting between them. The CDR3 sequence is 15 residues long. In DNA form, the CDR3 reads TGTGCCAGCAGCTCCAACGGGGTCTTGTCGACCGAGCAGTACTTC. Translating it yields CASSSNGVLSTEQYF.

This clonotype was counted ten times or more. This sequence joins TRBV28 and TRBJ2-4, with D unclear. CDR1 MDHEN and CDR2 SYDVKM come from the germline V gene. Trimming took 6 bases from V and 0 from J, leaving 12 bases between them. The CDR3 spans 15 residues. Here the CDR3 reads CASRKSFLAKNIQYF. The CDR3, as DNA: TGTGCCAGCAGGAAGAGCTTCCTAGCCAAAAACATTCAGTACTTC. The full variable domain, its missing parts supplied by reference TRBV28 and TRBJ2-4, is DVKVTQSSRYLVKRTGEKVFLECVQDMDHENMFWYRQDPGLGLRLIYFSYDVKMKEKGDIPEGYSVSREKKERFSLILESASTNQTSMYLCASRKSFLAKNIQYFGAGTRLSVL.

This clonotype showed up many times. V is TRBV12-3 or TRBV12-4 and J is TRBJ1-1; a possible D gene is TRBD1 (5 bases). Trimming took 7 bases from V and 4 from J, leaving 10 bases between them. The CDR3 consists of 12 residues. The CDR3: CASNFGGTEAFF. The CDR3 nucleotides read TGTGCCAGCAACTTTGGGGGCACTGAAGCTTTCTTT.

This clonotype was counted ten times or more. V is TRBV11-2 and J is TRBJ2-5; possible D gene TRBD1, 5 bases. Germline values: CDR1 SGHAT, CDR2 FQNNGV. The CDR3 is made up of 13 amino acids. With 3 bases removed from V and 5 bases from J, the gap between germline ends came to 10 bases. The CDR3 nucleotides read TGTGCCAGCAGCTTCACTGGGGCCGAGACCCAGTACTTC. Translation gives CASSFTGAETQYF.

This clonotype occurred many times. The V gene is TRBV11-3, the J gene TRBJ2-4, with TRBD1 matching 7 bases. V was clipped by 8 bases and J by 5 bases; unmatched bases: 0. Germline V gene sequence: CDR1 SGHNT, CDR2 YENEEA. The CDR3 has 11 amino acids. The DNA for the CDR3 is TGTGCCAGCGGACAGGAAAACATTCAGTACTTC. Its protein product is CASGQENIQYF.

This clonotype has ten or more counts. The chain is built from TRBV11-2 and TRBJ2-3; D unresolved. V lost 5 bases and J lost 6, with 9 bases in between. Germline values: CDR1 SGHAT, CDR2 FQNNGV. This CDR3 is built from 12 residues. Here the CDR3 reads CASSPLGDTQYF. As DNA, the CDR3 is TGTGCCAGCAGCCCCCTCGGCGATACGCAGTATTTT.

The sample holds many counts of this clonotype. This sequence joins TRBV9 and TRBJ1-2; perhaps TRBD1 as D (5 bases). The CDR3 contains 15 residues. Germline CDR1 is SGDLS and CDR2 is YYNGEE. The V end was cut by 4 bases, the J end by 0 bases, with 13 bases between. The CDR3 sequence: CASSLQGGSNYGYTF. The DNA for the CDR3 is TGTGCCAGCAGCCTCCAGGGAGGGTCTAACTATGGCTACACCTTC.

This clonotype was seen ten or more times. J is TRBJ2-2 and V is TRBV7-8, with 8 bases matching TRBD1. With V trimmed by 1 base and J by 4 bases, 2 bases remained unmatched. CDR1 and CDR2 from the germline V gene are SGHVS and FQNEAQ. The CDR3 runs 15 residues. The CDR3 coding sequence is TGTGCCAGCAGCTTAGACAGGGGGGTCACCGGGGAGCTGTTTTTT. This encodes CASSLDRGVTGELFF.

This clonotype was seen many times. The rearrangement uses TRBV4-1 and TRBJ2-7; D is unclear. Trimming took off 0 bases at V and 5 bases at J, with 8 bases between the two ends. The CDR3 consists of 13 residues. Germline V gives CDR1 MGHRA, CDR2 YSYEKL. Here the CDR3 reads CASSQDLVDEQYV. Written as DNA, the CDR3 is TGCGCCAGCAGCCAAGATCTCGTTGACGAGCAGTACGTC.

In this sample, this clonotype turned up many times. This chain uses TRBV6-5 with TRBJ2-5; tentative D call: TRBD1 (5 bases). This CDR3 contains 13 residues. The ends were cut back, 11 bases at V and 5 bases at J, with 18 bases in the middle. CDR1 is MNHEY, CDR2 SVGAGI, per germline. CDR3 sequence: CAARGAGLETQYF. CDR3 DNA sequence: TGTGCCGCCCGAGGAGCAGGGTTGGAGACCCAGTACTTC.

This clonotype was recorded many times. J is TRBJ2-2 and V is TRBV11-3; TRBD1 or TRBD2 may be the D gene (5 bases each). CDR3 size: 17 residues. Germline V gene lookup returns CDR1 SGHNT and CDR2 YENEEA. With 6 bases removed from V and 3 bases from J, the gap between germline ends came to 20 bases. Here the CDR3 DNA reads TGTGCCAGCAGTCCGGGGCCGATGACGTTGTACACCGGGGAGCTGTTTTTT. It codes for CASSPGPMTLYTGELFF.

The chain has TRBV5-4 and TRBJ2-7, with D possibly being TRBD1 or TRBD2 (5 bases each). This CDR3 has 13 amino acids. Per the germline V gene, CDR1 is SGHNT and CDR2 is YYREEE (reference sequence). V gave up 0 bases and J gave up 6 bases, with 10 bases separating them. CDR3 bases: TGTGCCAGCAGCTTGGTCGGGGCTGGCGAGCAGTACTTC. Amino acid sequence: CASSLVGAGEQYF. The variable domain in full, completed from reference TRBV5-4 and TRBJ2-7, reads ETGVTQSPTHLIKTRGQQVTLRCSSQSGHNTVSWYQQALGQGPQFIFQYYREEENGRGNFPPRFSGLQFPNYSSELNVNALELDDSALYLCASSLVGAGEQYFGPGTRLTVT.

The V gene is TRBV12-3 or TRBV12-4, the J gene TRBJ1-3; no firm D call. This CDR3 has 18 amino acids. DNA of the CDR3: TGTACCTGCAGTTCGGTCCGACTTTCCAGGCTCTCTGGAAACACCATATATTTT. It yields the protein CTCSSVRLSRLSGNTIYF.

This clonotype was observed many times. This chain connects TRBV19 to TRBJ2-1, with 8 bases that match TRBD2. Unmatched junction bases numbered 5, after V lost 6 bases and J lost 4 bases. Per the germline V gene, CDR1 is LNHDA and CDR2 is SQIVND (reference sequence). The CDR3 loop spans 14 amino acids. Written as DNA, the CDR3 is TGTGCCAGTAGAGCTAGCGGGTTTTACAATGAGCAGTTCTTC. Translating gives CASRASGFYNEQFF.

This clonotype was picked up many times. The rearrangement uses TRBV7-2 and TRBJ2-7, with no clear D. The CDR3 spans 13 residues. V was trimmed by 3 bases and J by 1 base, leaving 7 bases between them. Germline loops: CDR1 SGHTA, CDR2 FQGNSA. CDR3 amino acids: CASSLFVSYEQYF. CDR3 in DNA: TGTGCCAGCAGCTTGTTCGTGTCCTACGAGCAGTACTTC.

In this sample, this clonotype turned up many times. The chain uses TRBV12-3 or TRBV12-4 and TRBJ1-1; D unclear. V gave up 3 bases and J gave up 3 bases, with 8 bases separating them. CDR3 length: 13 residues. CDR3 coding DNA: TGTGCCAGCAGTTTTGGCGGGGACACTGAAGCTTTCTTT. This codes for CASSFGGDTEAFF.

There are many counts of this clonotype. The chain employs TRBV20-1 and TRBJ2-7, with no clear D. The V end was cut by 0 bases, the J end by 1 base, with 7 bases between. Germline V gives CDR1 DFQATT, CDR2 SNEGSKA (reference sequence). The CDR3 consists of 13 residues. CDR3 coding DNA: TGCAGTGCTAGAGATCCAGTATCCTACGAGCAGTACTTC. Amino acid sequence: CSARDPVSYEQYF.

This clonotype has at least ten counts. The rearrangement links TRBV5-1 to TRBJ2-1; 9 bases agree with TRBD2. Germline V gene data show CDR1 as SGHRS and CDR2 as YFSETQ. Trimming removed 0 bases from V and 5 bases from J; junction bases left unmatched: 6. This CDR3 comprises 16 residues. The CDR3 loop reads CASSLVLAGYNNEQFF. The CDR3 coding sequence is TGCGCCAGCAGCTTGGTTCTAGCGGGGTACAACAATGAGCAGTTCTTC.

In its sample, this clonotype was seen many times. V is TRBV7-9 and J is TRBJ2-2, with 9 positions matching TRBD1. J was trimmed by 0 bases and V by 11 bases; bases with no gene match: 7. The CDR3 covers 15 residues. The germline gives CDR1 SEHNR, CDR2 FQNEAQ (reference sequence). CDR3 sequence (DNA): TGTGCCGGCCAGGGACAGGGACCGAACACCGGGGAGCTGTTTTTT. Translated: CAGQGQGPNTGELFF.

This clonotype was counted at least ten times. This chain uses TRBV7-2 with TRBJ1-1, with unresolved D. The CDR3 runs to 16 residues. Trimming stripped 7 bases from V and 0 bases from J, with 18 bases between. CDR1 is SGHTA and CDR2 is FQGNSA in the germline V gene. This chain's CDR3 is CASKTPGWKLNTEAFF. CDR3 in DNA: TGTGCCAGCAAGACTCCTGGCTGGAAGTTGAACACTGAAGCTTTCTTT.

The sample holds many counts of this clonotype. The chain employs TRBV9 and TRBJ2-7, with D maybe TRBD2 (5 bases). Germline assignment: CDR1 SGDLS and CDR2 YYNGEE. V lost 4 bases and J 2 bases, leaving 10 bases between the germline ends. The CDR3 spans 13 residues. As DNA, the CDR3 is TGTGCCAGCAGCATAGAGGAGGCCTACGAGCAGTACGTC. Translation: CASSIEEAYEQYV.

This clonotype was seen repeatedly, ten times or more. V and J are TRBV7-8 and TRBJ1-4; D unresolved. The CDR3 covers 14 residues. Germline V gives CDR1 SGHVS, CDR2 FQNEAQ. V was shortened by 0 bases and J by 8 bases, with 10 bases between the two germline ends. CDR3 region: CASSLAQGREKLFF. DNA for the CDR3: TGTGCCAGCAGCTTAGCCCAAGGGAGAGAAAAACTGTTTTTT.

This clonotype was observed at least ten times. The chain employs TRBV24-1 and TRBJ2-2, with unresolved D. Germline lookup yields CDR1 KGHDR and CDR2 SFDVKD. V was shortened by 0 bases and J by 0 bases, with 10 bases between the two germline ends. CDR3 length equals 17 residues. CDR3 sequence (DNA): TGTGCCACCAGTGATTTGCGAGGATCTGCGAACACCGGGGAGCTGTTTTTT. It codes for CATSDLRGSANTGELFF.

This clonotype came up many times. The CDR3, as DNA: TGCGCCAGCAGCTTGGCCGCTGGGCAGGCCCTAGGAGAGACCCAGTACTTC. Residues: CASSLAAGQALGETQYF. The chain couples TRBV5-1 to TRBJ2-5; D unclear. V was clipped by 0 bases and J by 4 bases, with 19 bases between them. Germline CDR1 reads SGHRS; CDR2 reads YFSETQ. The CDR3 loop spans 17 amino acids.

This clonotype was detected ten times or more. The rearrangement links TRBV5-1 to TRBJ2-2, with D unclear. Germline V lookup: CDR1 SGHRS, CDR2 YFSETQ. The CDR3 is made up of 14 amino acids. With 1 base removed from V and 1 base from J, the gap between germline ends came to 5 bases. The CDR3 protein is CASSLSKNTGELFF. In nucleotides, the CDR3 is TGCGCCAGCAGCTTGTCAAAGAACACCGGGGAGCTGTTTTTT.

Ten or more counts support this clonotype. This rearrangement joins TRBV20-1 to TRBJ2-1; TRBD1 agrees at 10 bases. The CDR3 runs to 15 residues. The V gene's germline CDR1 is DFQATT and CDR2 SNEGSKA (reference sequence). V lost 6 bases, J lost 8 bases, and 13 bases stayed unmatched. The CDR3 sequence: CSAGFRDRGLDEQFF. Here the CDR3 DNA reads TGCAGTGCCGGATTCCGGGACAGGGGTCTTGATGAGCAGTTCTTC.

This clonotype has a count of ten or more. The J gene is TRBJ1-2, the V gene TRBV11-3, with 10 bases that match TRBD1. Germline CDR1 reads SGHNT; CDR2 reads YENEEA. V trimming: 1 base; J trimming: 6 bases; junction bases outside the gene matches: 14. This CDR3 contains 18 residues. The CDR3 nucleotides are TGTGCCAGCAGCTTAGTTGGGACAGGGGAATTAACGGCCAATGGCTACACCTTC. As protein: CASSLVGTGELTANGYTF.

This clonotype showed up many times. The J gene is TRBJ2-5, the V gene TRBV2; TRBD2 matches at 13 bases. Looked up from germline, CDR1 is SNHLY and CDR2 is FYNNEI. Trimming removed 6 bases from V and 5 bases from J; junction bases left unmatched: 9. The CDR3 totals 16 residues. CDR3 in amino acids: CASRVTSGGPGETQYF. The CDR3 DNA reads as TGTGCCAGCAGAGTGACTAGCGGGGGGCCTGGGGAGACCCAGTACTTC.

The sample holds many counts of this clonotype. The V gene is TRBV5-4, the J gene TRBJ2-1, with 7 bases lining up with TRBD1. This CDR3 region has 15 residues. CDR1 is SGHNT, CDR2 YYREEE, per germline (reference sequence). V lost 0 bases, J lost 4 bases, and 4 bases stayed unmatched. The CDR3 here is CASSLDRGRYNEQFF. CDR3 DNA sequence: TGTGCCAGCAGCTTGGACAGGGGCCGATACAATGAGCAGTTCTTC.

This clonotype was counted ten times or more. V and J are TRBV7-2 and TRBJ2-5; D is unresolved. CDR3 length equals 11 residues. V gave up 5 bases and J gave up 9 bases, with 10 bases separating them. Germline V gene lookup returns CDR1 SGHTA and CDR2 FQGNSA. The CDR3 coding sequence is TGTGCCAGCAGCCAATTTAGGGCCCAGTACTTC. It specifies CASSQFRAQYF. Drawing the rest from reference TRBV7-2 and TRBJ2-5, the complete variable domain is GAGVSQSPSNKVTEKGKDVELRCDPISGHTALYWYRQSLGQGLEFLIYFQGNSAPDKSGLPSDRFSAERTGGSVSTLTIQRTQQEDSAVYLCASSQFRAQYFGPGTRLLVL.